Reported below is one TCR beta chain. It has no known antigen specificity. Base qualities are not recorded, but no much larger clone differs from it by a single base. This sample is part of a study of blood T cell repertoires in COVID-19 (dated by TCRdb to the early 2020s). In terms of the full investigation: The collaborator samples originated in the United States, Italy and Spain and spanned the acute and convalescent phases of COVID-19. Deeply sampled blood TCRbeta repertoires from subjects exposed to, actively infected with, or recovered from COVID-19 were included in the dataset. The sample metadata nearly always contained a de-identified subject ID, COVID-19 status, age in years and sex. Where available, HLA class I and class II types were obtained from metadata supplied by the sample provider rather than from assay-based typing. The samples were drawn from two sources: the first 160 participants of the ongoing ImmuneRACE study, and 1,254 subjects contributed by 6 global collaborators. The repertoires were released in a freely available public database intended as a resource for research on the immune response to SARS-CoV-2. The material from the prospective study consisted of cDNA or gDNA derived from T cells, B-cell-depleted T cells, or PBMCs. Findings and caveats that apply to the study as a whole: Clinical and demographic metadata were provided uncurated, with the amount varying by source and participant.

At one collaborating source in Seattle, patients were enrolled during active infection and were followed longitudinally through the course of disease. The collaborating institutions used their own protocols to collect whole blood in K2EDTA tubes. For TCRbeta analysis, collaborators shipped samples in one of three forms: frozen whole blood, isolated PBMCs, or DNA extracted from either of those sample types. The immunoSEQ Assay, a bias-controlled multiplex PCR, was used to amplify TCRbeta CDR3 regions from genomic DNA. Per the authors' processing: The number of nucleated cells in each sample was estimated from the amplification of reference gene primers within the assay. Sequence reads were collapsed and filtered to measure the absolute abundance of every unique TCRbeta CDR3 rearrangement. For each sample, productive Simpson clonality was calculated as the square root of Simpson's diversity index over productive rearrangements. TCRdb retrieved this table from immuneACCESS and kept in-frame rearrangements only. Not all clones are present; in checked studies, unresolved V genes account for under half, and no reason is known for the remainder. The DNA gave D and trimming, while V, J and clone size come from that table. The sample contains some 230,000 clones, roughly 80% of them found a single time. Jointly, the top ten make up roughly 8.2% of the sample.

From the germline V gene (reference sequence), CDR1 is MNHEY and CDR2 is SMNVEV. Deletion took 5 bases off V and 9 bases off J, with a span of 16 bases between the germline ends. Counted from cysteine to phenylalanine, this CDR3 has 13 amino acids. Of the read, only the CDR3 DNA is kept; its 39 bases are in frame from base 1. This receptor chain uses TRBV27 and TRBJ1-2; no D gene can be assigned with confidence. The receptor comes from a woman aged 80 or over with COVID-19, enrolled during active disease. The sample taken for sequencing was peripheral blood. The CDR3 region: CASSNLLEGSYTF. The sequenced DNA is TGTGCCAGCAGTAACCTACTGGAGGGCAGCTACACCTTC.